These 21 T cell receptor beta chains originate from one sample sequenced in a study of blood T cell repertoires in COVID-19. Assay used: immunoSEQ multiplex PCR; TCRdb lists only in-frame clones, some missing. The sample lists about 190,000 clones, almost 80% occurring once. The sequenced sample consisted of peripheral blood. The receptors were sampled from a man in his sixties with active or convalescent COVID-19.

DNA of the CDR3: TGTGCCAGCAGTTTACATACACCGAACACTGAAGCTTTCTTT. Its translation is CASSLHTPNTEAFF. The V gene is TRBV28, the J gene TRBJ1-1; D unresolved. Germline lookup yields CDR1 MDHEN and CDR2 SYDVKM. The ends were cut back, 2 bases at V and 1 base at J, with 8 bases in the middle. The CDR3 runs 14 residues.

The chain links TRBV5-1 to TRBJ2-3, with a tentative D call TRBD2 (6 bases). The CDR3 is 15 amino acids. The ends were cut back, 2 bases at V and 2 bases at J, with 12 bases in the middle. Germline V CDR1 and CDR2: SGHRS, YFSETQ. Here the CDR3 DNA reads TGCGCCAGCAGCTTAAGCGGGTTCCTCACAGATACGCAGTATTTT. Its protein product is CASSLSGFLTDTQYF.

This clone showed up just a few times. Here the CDR3 DNA reads TGTGCCAGCAGTTACTCGACAGGCAGGAGCCTCTATGGCTACACCTTC. Translation: CASSYSTGRSLYGYTF. The V gene is TRBV6-5, the J gene TRBJ1-2; D is possibly TRBD1 (6 bases). Germline V lookup: CDR1 MNHEY, CDR2 SVGAGI. The CDR3 is 16 residues long. Trimming stripped 0 bases from V and 4 bases from J, with 15 bases between.

The gene calls are TRBV24-1 and TRBJ2-1; D remains ambiguous. The CDR3 is 13 amino acids. Trimming took off 3 bases at V and 9 bases at J, with 11 bases between the two ends. CDR1 is KGHDR, CDR2 SFDVKD, per germline. Here the CDR3 DNA reads TGTGCCACCAGTGATATGAGAGGAAGTGAGCAGTTCTTC. This encodes CATSDMRGSEQFF.

This chain connects TRBV27 to TRBJ1-5, with 7 bases aligning to TRBD1. There are 15 residues in the CDR3. Trimming cost V 8 bases and J 5 bases; bases outside gene matches: 12. The germline V gene has CDR1 MNHEY and CDR2 SMNVEV (reference sequence). The CDR3 here is CASCNARDRDQPQHF. As DNA, the CDR3 is TGTGCCAGCTGCAACGCCCGGGACAGAGATCAGCCCCAGCATTTT.

The CDR3 coding sequence is TGTGCCAGCAGCCCCAAGAGAATAGGCGGGGGCTACACCTTC. Encoded protein: CASSPKRIGGGYTF. V usage is TRBV7-8 and J usage is TRBJ1-2; D is unresolved. CDR1 and CDR2 (germline): SGHVS, FQNEAQ. The CDR3 contains 14 residues. Between the trimmed V and J ends, which lost 5 bases and 8 bases, there was a span of 18 bases.

V and J are TRBV28 and TRBJ1-2, with 8 positions matching TRBD1. Germline CDR1 is MDHEN and CDR2 is SYDVKM. This CDR3 is built from 13 residues. The J segment lost 6 bases and the V segment lost 4 bases, leaving 4 bases of the junction unmatched. Written as DNA, the CDR3 is TGTGCCAGCAGTTCGGACAGGGCTCATGGCTACACCTTC. Protein: CASSSDRAHGYTF.

This sequence joins TRBV27 and TRBJ1-5; 9 nucleotides align to TRBD1. Germline V lookup: CDR1 MNHEY, CDR2 SMNVEV (reference sequence). With 2 bases clipped from V and 11 bases from J, the junction kept 7 bases outside the gene matches. The CDR3 length is 14 residues. The CDR3: CASSLRDRASAQHF. DNA for the CDR3: TGTGCCAGCAGTTTACGGGACAGGGCGAGCGCCCAGCATTTT.

In its sample, this clone was seen a few times. The chain combines TRBV2 with TRBJ1-2; 8 bases match TRBD1. This CDR3 has 14 residues. The V and J ends lost 0 bases and 7 bases, in that order; junction bases with no gene match: 4. The germline V gene has CDR1 SNHLY and CDR2 FYNNEI. CDR3 sequence reads: CASSEARGPGGYTF. In DNA, the CDR3 is TGTGCCAGCAGTGAAGCCAGGGGGCCGGGTGGCTACACCTTC.

The rearrangement links TRBV19 to TRBJ2-2, with D uncertain. This CDR3 is built from 16 residues. Germline assignment: CDR1 LNHDA and CDR2 SQIVND (reference sequence). Trimming removed 3 bases from V and 3 bases from J, with 14 bases in between. The CDR3, as DNA: TGTGCCAGTAGTATGGGCAGGATCGGTGACACCGGGGAGCTGTTTTTT. It translates to CASSMGRIGDTGELFF.

The chain combines TRBV7-2 with TRBJ2-7, with D perhaps matching TRBD1 (6 bases). V shed 2 bases and J shed 2 bases, with 10 bases lying between them. The germline CDR1 and CDR2 sequences are SGHTA and FQGNSA. The CDR3 is made up of 14 amino acids. CDR3 DNA: TGTGCCAGCAGCTTAAGCTGGGGGCCCTACGAGCAGTACTTC. It specifies CASSLSWGPYEQYF.

This clone has more than one count but fewer than ten. The rearrangement joins TRBV5-6 to TRBJ1-1, with 8 nucleotides matching TRBD1. Per germline, CDR1 SGHDT and CDR2 YYEEEE. With 0 bases clipped from V and 0 bases from J, the junction kept 1 base outside the gene matches. The CDR3 contains 15 residues. As DNA, the CDR3 is TGTGCCAGCAGCTTGGCAGGGGGCGTGAACACTGAAGCTTTCTTT. Translation gives CASSLAGGVNTEAFF.

The chain links TRBV19 to TRBJ1-5; no firm D call. V was clipped by 2 bases and J by 1 base, with 6 bases between them. The CDR3 is made up of 14 amino acids. Germline V CDR1 and CDR2: LNHDA, SQIVND (reference sequence). In nucleotides, the CDR3 is TGTGCCAGTAGTATATGGAGAAGCAATCAGCCCCAGCATTTT. Encoded protein: CASSIWRSNQPQHF.

V is TRBV18 and J is TRBJ2-7, with TRBD1 matching over 9 bases. Germline CDR1 is KGHSH and CDR2 is LQKENI. The CDR3 is 16 residues long. Trimming at V came to 1 base and at J to 7 bases, leaving 11 bases not matched to a gene. This CDR3 reads CASSPQRTGVPVEQYF. Here the CDR3 DNA reads TGTGCCAGCTCACCACAAAGGACAGGGGTCCCCGTTGAGCAGTACTTC.

The rearrangement uses TRBV29-1 and TRBJ2-7; 9 bases are a match to TRBD1. After removal of 6 bases from V and 2 bases from J, the junction contained 8 bases not matched to a gene. This CDR3 is 14 amino acids long. In germline, CDR1 is SQVTM, CDR2 ANQGSEA. CDR3 residues: CSVRVDRGTYEQYF. CDR3 coding DNA: TGCAGCGTCCGGGTCGACAGGGGGACCTACGAGCAGTACTTC.

In its sample, this clone was seen a few times. The rearrangement joins TRBV7-9 to TRBJ2-5, with D possibly TRBD2 on 5 matching bases. Germline CDR1 is SEHNR and CDR2 is FQNEAQ (reference sequence). V was trimmed by 5 bases and J by 2 bases, leaving 12 bases between them. There are 14 residues in the CDR3. This CDR3 is CASSPAREQETQYF. CDR3 nucleotides: TGTGCCAGCAGCCCAGCGAGGGAACAAGAGACCCAGTACTTC. Complete variable domain (other parts from reference TRBV7-9 and TRBJ2-5): DTGVSQNPRHKITKRGQNVTFRCDPISEHNRLYWYRQTLGQGPEFLTYFQNEAQLEKSRLLSDRFSAERPKGSFSTLEIQRTEQGDSAMYLCASSPAREQETQYFGPGTRLLVL.

The V gene is TRBV7-9, the J gene TRBJ1-4, with D hard to call. The V end was cut by 3 bases, the J end by 11 bases, with 10 bases between. Germline V gene data show CDR1 as SEHNR and CDR2 as FQNEAQ (reference sequence). CDR3 length equals 12 residues. CDR3 residues: CASSFDYIKLFF. The CDR3 DNA reads as TGTGCCAGCAGCTTCGACTACATCAAACTGTTTTTT.

This clone was observed once. The J gene is TRBJ2-5, the V gene TRBV5-1; D might be TRBD2 (6 bases). Trimming shortened V by 5 bases and J by 1 base, and 15 bases separated the two germline ends. This CDR3 contains 15 residues. CDR1 is SGHRS and CDR2 is YFSETQ in the germline V gene. CDR3 in DNA: TGCGCCAGCAGGGAGGGCTTGAACCCCCAAGAGACCCAGTACTTC. Protein sequence: CASREGLNPQETQYF.

This clone was seen just once. This chain uses TRBV7-2 with TRBJ1-2; D is undetermined. Trimming pared 1 base from V and 7 bases from J, leaving 16 bases between. This CDR3 region has 15 residues. Germline V CDR1 and CDR2: SGHTA, FQGNSA. The CDR3 sequence: CASSLDSRPDAGYTF. The CDR3, as DNA: TGTGCCAGCAGCTTAGATAGCCGGCCCGATGCTGGCTACACCTTC.

The V gene is TRBV4-2, the J gene TRBJ2-7; D perhaps matches TRBD2 (6 bases). V shed 1 base and J shed 2 bases, with 9 bases lying between them. In germline, CDR1 is LGHNA, CDR2 YNFKEQ. The CDR3 length is 14 residues. The CDR3 here is CASSQVSGTYEQYF. The CDR3 nucleotides read TGTGCCAGCAGCCAAGTTAGCGGAACCTACGAGCAGTACTTC.

The chain carries TRBV28 and TRBJ2-5, with TRBD1 matching 7 bases. This CDR3 is 12 amino acids long. Per germline, CDR1 MDHEN and CDR2 SYDVKM. V shed 8 bases, J shed 4 bases, and the junction held 4 bases outside the gene matches. DNA of the CDR3: TGTGCCAGCCAAACAGGGGTAGAGACCCAGTACTTC. It encodes CASQTGVETQYF.